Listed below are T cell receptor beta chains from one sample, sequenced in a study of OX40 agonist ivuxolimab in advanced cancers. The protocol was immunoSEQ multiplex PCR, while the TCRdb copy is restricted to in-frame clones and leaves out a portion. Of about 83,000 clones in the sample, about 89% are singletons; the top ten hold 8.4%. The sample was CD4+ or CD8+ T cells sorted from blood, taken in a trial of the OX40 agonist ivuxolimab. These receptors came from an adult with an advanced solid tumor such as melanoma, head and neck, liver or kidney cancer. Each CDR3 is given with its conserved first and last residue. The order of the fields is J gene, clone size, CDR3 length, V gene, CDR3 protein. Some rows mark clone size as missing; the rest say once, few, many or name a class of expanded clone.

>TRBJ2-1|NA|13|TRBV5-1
CASSFLLTGEQFF
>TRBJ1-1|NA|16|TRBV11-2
CASSLGPNRANTEAFF
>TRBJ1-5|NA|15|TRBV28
CASSPGGIGNQPQHF
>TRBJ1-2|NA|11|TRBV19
CASAASFGYTF
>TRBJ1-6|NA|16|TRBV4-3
CASSQIWDIGNSPLHF
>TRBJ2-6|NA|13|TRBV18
CASWASGANVLTF
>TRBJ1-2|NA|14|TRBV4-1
CASSRQPLNYGYTF
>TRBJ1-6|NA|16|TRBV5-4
CASSKDRGHHDSPLHF
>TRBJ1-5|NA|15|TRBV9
CASSARPVSRQPQHF
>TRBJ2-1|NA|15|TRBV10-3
CAISESGGIDNEQFF
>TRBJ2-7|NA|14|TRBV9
CASSVDEGRYEQYF
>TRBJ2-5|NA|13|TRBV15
CATSRDRWETQYF
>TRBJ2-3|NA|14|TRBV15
CATSRDLSLGTQYF
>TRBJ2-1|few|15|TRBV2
CASSDWTSGRALQFF
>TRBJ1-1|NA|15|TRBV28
CASSSWTEKNTEAFF
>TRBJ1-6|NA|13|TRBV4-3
CASSQVEGSPLHF
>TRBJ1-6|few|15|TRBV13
CASSGLGQGDSPLHF
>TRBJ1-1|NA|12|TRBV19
CASRVGGVEAFF
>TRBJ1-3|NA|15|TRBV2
CASREWGFSGNTIYF
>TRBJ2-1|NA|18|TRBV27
CASSLSPRAERPDYEQFF
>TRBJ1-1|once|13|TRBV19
CASSWVAADEAFF
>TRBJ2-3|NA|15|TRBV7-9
CASSLSSGGLDTQYF
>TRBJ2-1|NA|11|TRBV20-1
CSARRYNEQFF
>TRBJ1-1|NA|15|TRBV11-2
CASSLNSGLNTEAFF
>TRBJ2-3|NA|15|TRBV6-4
CASSYLAGVPDTQYF
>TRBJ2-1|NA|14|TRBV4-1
CASSQGPGYNEQFF
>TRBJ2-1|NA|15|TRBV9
CASSPPSGRIYEQFF
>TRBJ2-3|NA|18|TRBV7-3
CASSLTVASGTLTDTQYF
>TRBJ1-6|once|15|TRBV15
CATSVGQGVDSPLHF
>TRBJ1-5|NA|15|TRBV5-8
CASSSPLVIAQPQHF
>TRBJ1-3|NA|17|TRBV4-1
CASSQVVATGEGNTIYF
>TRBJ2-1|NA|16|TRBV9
CASSPLESAGVWEQFF
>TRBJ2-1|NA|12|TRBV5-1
CASSFNYNEQFF
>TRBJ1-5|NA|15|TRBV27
CASRTGVYSNQPQHF
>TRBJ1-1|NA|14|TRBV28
CASSFLAGATEAFF
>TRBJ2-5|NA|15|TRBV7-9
CASSLWGGAGETQYF
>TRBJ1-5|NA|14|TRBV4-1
CASSQRIRDQPQHF
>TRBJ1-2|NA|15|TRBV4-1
CASSQGKAGPLDYTF
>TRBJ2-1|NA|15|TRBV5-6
CASRGTDITYNEQFF
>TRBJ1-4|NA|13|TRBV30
CAWSVGRAEKLFF
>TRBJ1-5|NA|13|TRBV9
CASSVAVGQPQHF
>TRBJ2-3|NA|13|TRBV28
CASDSPLTDTQYF
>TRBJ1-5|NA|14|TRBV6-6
CASMGQGDTQPQHF
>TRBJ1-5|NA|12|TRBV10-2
CASSESPQPQHF
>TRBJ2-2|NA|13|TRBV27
CASSNPYTGELFF
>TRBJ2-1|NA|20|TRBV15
CATRTSGRAGVANIYNEQFF
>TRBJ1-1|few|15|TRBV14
CASSQAGGRGTEAFF
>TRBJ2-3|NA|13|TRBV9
CASSPRYTDTQYF
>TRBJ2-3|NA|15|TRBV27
CASSSYPEPTDTQYF
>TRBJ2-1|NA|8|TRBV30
CAQDEQFF
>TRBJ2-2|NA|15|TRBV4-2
CASSRTSGNTGELFF
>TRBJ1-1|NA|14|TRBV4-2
CASSSHRENTEAFF
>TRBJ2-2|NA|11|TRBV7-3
CASSLAGELFF
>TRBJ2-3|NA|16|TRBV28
CASSPGTLVTTDTQYF
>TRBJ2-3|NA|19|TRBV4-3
CASSQDEGVGTKGMDTQYF
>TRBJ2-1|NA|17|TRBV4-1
CASSQAGGLAIDNEQFF
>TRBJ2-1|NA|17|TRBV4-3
CASSQDGLAGGEGEQFF